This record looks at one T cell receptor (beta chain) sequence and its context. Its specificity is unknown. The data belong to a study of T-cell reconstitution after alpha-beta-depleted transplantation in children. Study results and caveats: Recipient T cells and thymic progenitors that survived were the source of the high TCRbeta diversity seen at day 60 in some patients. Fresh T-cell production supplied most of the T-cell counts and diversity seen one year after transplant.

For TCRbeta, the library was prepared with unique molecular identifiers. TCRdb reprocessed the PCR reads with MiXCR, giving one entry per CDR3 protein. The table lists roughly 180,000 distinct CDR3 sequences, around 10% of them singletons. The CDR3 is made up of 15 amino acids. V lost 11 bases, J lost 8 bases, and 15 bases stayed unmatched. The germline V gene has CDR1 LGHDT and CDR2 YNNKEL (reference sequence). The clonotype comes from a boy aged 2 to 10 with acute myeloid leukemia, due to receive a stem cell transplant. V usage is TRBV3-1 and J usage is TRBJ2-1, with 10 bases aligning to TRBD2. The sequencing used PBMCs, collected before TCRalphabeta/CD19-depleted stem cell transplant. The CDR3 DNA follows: TGTGCCTGCTGCCAATGGGTAGCGGGAGGCGATGAGCAGTTCTTC. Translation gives CACCQWVAGGDEQFF.